This T cell receptor beta chain was profiled in a study of post-analysis software for immune sequencing data. Overall study: Secondary progressive, relapsing-remitting and progressive-relapsing multiple sclerosis were among the included disease courses. Points from the study as a whole: About five TRBV segments, including TRBV5-6, TRBV5-1 and TRBV20-1, were more frequent in patients than controls.

The CDR3 runs to 13 residues. The germline V gene has CDR1 ENHRY and CDR2 SYGVKD. Trimming stripped 8 bases from V and 1 base from J, with 11 bases between. Every TCR beta cDNA library bore unique molecular identifiers. MiXCR, applied by TCRdb to the PCR reads, yields one record per CDR3 protein. The profile shows under 650,000 distinct CDR3 sequences, roughly 47% of them singletons. The sample holds a few counts of this clonotype. What it binds is not known. Input material: blood. The J gene is TRBJ2-5, the V gene TRBV10-3; D is uncertain. The receptor was derived from a girl aged 10 to 17 with multiple sclerosis. CDR3 bases: TGTGCCATCTCACTCAGGCTCCAAGAGACCCAGTACTTC. Its protein is CAISLRLQETQYF.